This TCR beta chain was sequenced for a study of cytotoxic CD8 clonotypes in ibrutinib-treated CLL. Data came from immunoSEQ multiplex PCR; TCRdb stores just in-frame clones and leaves some out. The table has roughly 200,000 clones, 70% seen once; the top ten hold 5.5% to 7%. There are 12 residues in the CDR3. V shed 6 bases and J shed 4 bases, with 8 bases lying between them. Germline CDR1 and CDR2: MNHNS and SASEGT. The V gene is TRBV6-1, the J gene TRBJ2-3; D uncertain. This specimen was PBMCs, taken after 12 months of ibrutinib treatment. The sequence came from a human donor with chronic lymphocytic leukemia. CDR3 sequence reads: CASRPPADTQYF. As DNA, the CDR3 is TGTGCCAGCAGGCCCCCCGCAGATACGCAGTATTTT.